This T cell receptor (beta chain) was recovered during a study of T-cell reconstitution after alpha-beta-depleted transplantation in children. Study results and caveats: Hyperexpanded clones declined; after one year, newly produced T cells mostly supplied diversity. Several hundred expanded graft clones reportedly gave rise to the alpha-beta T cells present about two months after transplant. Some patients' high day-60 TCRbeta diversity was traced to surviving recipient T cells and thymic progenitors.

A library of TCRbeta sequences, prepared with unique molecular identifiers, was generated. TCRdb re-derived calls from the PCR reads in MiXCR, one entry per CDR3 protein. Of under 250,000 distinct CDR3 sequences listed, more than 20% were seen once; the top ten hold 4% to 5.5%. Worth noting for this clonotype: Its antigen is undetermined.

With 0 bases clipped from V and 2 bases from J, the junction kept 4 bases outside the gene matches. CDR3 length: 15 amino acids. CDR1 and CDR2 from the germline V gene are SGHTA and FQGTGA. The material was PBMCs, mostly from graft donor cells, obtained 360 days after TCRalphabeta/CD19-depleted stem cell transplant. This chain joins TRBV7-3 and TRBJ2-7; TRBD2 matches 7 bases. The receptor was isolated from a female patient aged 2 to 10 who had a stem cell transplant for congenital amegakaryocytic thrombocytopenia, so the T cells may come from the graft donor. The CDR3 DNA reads TGTGCCAGCAGCTTAACTGGGACTAAACCCTACGAGCAGTACTTC. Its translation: CASSLTGTKPYEQYF.